One and the same sample provided the 29 T cell receptor beta chains below, sequenced in a study of cytomegalovirus exposure and HLA in healthy donors. TCRdb's table, derived via immunoSEQ multiplex PCR, lists solely in-frame clones and lacks some. The table has fewer than 200,000 clones, approximately 90% seen once. Sequencing input: PBMCs. These receptors originate from a young woman in good health and CMV-seronegative.

The genes are TRBV13 and TRBJ1-1; 7 positions agree with TRBD1. Germline V gene sequence: CDR1 PRHDT, CDR2 FYEKMQ (reference sequence). This CDR3 spans 15 amino acids. V gave up 6 bases and J gave up 2 bases; unmatched junction bases: 9. The CDR3, as DNA: TGTGCCAGCAGTTTCGTGACAGGGCTTAACACTGAAGCTTTCTTT. Protein product: CASSFVTGLNTEAFF.

The CDR3 nucleotides read TGTGCCAGCAGTTACTCCGGCGGGGAGACCCAGTACTTC. It is translated as CASSYSGGETQYF. The V call is TRBV6-5, the J call TRBJ2-5, with D possibly being TRBD2 (5 bases). Germline CDR1 MNHEY, CDR2 SVGAGI. V dropped 0 bases and J dropped 5 bases, with 7 bases sitting between them. The CDR3 consists of 13 residues.

The CDR3 here is CASSSGAGSTDTQYF. CDR3 bases: TGTGCCAGCAGTAGTGGAGCGGGGAGCACAGATACGCAGTATTTT. The chain links TRBV9 to TRBJ2-3; TRBD2 matches 7 bases. From germline, CDR1 is SGDLS and CDR2 YYNGEE. The CDR3 spans 15 residues. Trimming cost V 5 bases and J 0 bases; bases outside gene matches: 6.

The V and J genes are TRBV19 and TRBJ1-5, with D possibly matching TRBD1 (6 bases). CDR1 is LNHDA, CDR2 SQIVND, per germline (reference sequence). CDR3 size: 15 residues. Between the trimmed V and J ends, which lost 5 bases and 5 bases, there was a span of 16 bases. The CDR3, as DNA: TGTGCCAGTAGTGACCGGGACACCGAATATCAGCCCCAGCATTTT. Translating it yields CASSDRDTEYQPQHF.

The CDR3 here is CASSLARVDLHEQYF. The CDR3 region has the DNA TGTGCCAGCAGCTTAGCCAGGGTGGATCTCCACGAGCAGTACTTC. This rearrangement joins TRBV7-8 to TRBJ2-7, with D perhaps matching TRBD1 (5 bases). Trimming cost V 0 bases and J 5 bases, with 14 bases left between them. CDR1 is SGHVS and CDR2 is FQNEAQ in the germline V gene. The CDR3 extends over 15 amino acids.

The chain recombines TRBV5-6 with TRBJ2-2, with D tentatively TRBD2 (6 bases). The germline V and J ends were trimmed by 9 bases and 4 bases, with 16 bases remaining between them. Germline V gene sequence: CDR1 SGHDT, CDR2 YYEEEE. CDR3 length equals 14 residues. The CDR3 is CATHYRRGTGELFF. CDR3 nucleotides: TGTGCCACCCATTACAGGCGGGGCACCGGGGAGCTGTTTTTT.

The chain has TRBV7-2 and TRBJ2-6, with TRBD2 as a possible D gene (7 bases). Germline values: CDR1 SGHTA, CDR2 FQGNSA. The CDR3 is 16 amino acids. V gave up 5 bases and J gave up 0 bases, with 11 bases separating them. DNA of the CDR3: TGTGCCAGCAGCCGGGGGGCCCACTCTGGGGCCAACGTCCTGACTTTC. It yields the protein CASSRGAHSGANVLTF. The whole variable domain, remainder taken from reference TRBV7-2 and TRBJ2-6, is GAGVSQSPSNKVTEKGKDVELRCDPISGHTALYWYRQSLGQGLEFLIYFQGNSAPDKSGLPSDRFSAERTGGSVSTLTIQRTQQEDSAVYLCASSRGAHSGANVLTFGAGSRLTVL.

The count of this clone is one. V gene TRBV5-1 combines with J gene TRBJ1-1; 7 nucleotides agree with TRBD1. This CDR3 has 15 amino acids. Germline V lookup: CDR1 SGHRS, CDR2 YFSETQ. The ends lost 6 bases at V and 0 bases at J; junction bases unmatched: 8. The CDR3 sequence: CASNTGGTVNTEAFF. The CDR3 coding sequence is TGCGCCAGCAACACGGGGGGGACAGTGAACACTGAAGCTTTCTTT. Combining the CDR3 with reference TRBV5-1 and TRBJ1-1 gives the whole variable domain KAGVTQTPRYLIKTRGQQVTLSCSPISGHRSVSWYQQTPGQGLQFLFEYFSETQRNKGNFPGRFSGRQFSNSRSEMNVSTLELGDSALYLCASNTGGTVNTEAFFGQGTRLTVV.

This clone was seen a single time. The V gene is TRBV6-5, the J gene TRBJ1-6; D remains ambiguous. The V end lost 2 bases, the J end lost 6 bases, and 11 bases lay between the germline ends. This CDR3 is 15 amino acids long. Germline CDR1 and CDR2: MNHEY and SVGAGI. The CDR3 loop reads CASSYAGMSNSPLHF. CDR3 DNA: TGTGCCAGCAGTTACGCGGGGATGTCTAATTCACCCCTCCACTTT.

This clone was detected only a few times. The V call is TRBV6-6, the J call TRBJ2-7; TRBD2 matches 11 bases. The CDR3 length is 16 residues. The V gene end was trimmed by 6 bases and the J gene end by 0 bases; junction bases not matched to a gene: 7. Germline loops: CDR1 MNHNY, CDR2 SVGAGI (reference sequence). CDR3 residues: CASRDPGLAASYEQYF. CDR3 nucleotides: TGTGCCAGCAGAGACCCGGGACTAGCGGCCTCCTACGAGCAGTACTTC.

The rearrangement uses TRBV19 and TRBJ1-5; D uncertain. CDR3 length: 13 residues. Trimming removed 5 bases from V and 3 bases from J, with 8 bases in between. Germline V gives CDR1 LNHDA, CDR2 SQIVND (reference sequence). The CDR3 region is CASSGSVNQPQHF. CDR3 DNA: TGTGCCAGTAGTGGGAGCGTCAATCAGCCCCAGCATTTT.

The CDR3 DNA sequence: TGTGCCAGCAGCCCGACCGGACTAGCGGGGGGGACAGATACGCAGTATTTT. It yields the protein CASSPTGLAGGTDTQYF. This sequence joins TRBV4-2 and TRBJ2-3, with 15 bases identical to TRBD2. Per the germline V gene, CDR1 is LGHNA and CDR2 is YNFKEQ. This CDR3 region has 17 residues. After removal of 4 bases from V and 3 bases from J, the junction contained 5 bases not matched to a gene.

The chain has TRBV4-1 and TRBJ2-7; maybe TRBD2 (6 bases). Trimming left V 0 bases short and J 7 bases short, with 10 bases between. Germline CDR1 and CDR2: MGHRA and YSYEKL. The CDR3 contains 13 residues. The chain's CDR3 is CASSQDRGWEQYF. Written as DNA, the CDR3 is TGCGCCAGCAGCCAAGATCGGGGGTGGGAGCAGTACTTC.

In DNA form, the CDR3 reads TGCGCCAGCAGCCAAGTGGGGACACAGCCCCAGCATTTT. Translated: CASSQVGTQPQHF. The gene calls are TRBV4-1 and TRBJ1-5; perhaps TRBD1 as D (6 bases). This CDR3 contains 13 residues. Germline CDR1 is MGHRA and CDR2 is YSYEKL. Trimming pared 1 base from V and 7 bases from J, leaving 8 bases between.

V and J are TRBV7-6 and TRBJ1-1; 7 bases fit TRBD1. V lost 4 bases, J lost 5 bases, and 7 bases stayed unmatched. CDR1 is SGHVS and CDR2 is FNYEAQ in the germline V gene. This CDR3 comprises 14 residues. The CDR3, as DNA: TGTGCCAGCAGCTCCAGACAGGGTGGAACTGAAGCTTTCTTT. Its translation is CASSSRQGGTEAFF.

This clone was observed a few times. The chain is built from TRBV6-6 and TRBJ2-2; perhaps TRBD1 as D (6 bases). Germline CDR1 MNHNY, CDR2 SVGAGI (reference sequence). V lost 7 bases and J lost 4, with 16 bases in between. The length of the CDR3 is 15 residues. The CDR3, as DNA: TGTGCCAGCACCGTACGCTTAGGGGGCACCGGGGAGCTGTTTTTT. Translating gives CASTVRLGGTGELFF.

The chain carries TRBV2 and TRBJ1-2, with 8 bases fitting TRBD1. V dropped 4 bases and J dropped 8; count of bases not matched to a gene: 6. CDR1 is SNHLY and CDR2 is FYNNEI in the germline V gene. There are 13 residues in the CDR3. The CDR3, as DNA: TGTGCCAGCAGTGGAGGACAGGGAAGGGGCTACACCTTC. Translating it yields CASSGGQGRGYTF.

The chain is built from TRBV29-1 and TRBJ2-1; tentatively, D is TRBD1 (6 bases). This CDR3 has 12 residues. The germline V and J ends were trimmed by 2 bases and 7 bases, with 9 bases remaining between them. Germline V gene data show CDR1 as SQVTM and CDR2 as ANQGSEA. CDR3 loop: CSVERQVNEQFF. Here the CDR3 DNA reads TGCAGCGTTGAAAGACAGGTAAATGAGCAGTTCTTC.

The chain links TRBV10-1 to TRBJ1-6; TRBD1 matches 7 bases. V was clipped by 6 bases and J by 4 bases; unmatched bases: 9. The CDR3 has 16 residues. Germline CDR1 is WNHNN and CDR2 is SYGVQD (reference sequence). The CDR3 bases are TGCGCCAGCAGCGACGACAGGGAAACTTATAATTCACCCCTCCACTTT. It is translated as CASSDDRETYNSPLHF.

The genes are TRBV5-1 and TRBJ1-3; the match to TRBD1 covers 7 bases. The CDR3 runs to 17 residues. V was clipped by 0 bases and J by 1 base; unmatched bases: 7. From germline, CDR1 is SGHRS and CDR2 YFSETQ. The CDR3 reads CASSLGRQGYSGNTIYF. The CDR3 DNA is TGCGCCAGCAGCTTGGGTCGACAGGGCTATTCTGGAAACACCATATATTTT.

In DNA form, the CDR3 reads TGTGCCAGCAGCGCAGGGGTTGAAGAGACCCAGTACTTC. Translating it yields CASSAGVEETQYF. The chain recombines TRBV5-4 with TRBJ2-5, with a possible D match to TRBD1 (6 bases). Germline assignment: CDR1 SGHNT and CDR2 YYREEE (reference sequence). Trimming left V 4 bases short and J 3 bases short, with 10 bases between. This CDR3 has 13 residues.

V is TRBV30 and J is TRBJ1-1; D is ambiguous. CDR3 length: 13 amino acids. V dropped 2 bases and J dropped 4 bases, with 11 bases sitting between them. Germline CDR1 and CDR2: GTSNPN and SVGIG (reference sequence). The CDR3 region is CAWSIAGPTEAFF. The CDR3 bases are TGTGCCTGGAGTATAGCTGGCCCCACTGAAGCTTTCTTT.

The chain carries TRBV19 and TRBJ2-3; 12 bases align to TRBD2. There are 15 residues in the CDR3. The germline V gene encodes CDR1 LNHDA and CDR2 SQIVND (reference sequence). The trim removed 6 bases at V and 4 bases at J, leaving 5 bases unmatched. The CDR3 region has the DNA TGTGCCAGTAGAACTAGCGGGGGGATTCCAGATACGCAGTATTTT. It codes for CASRTSGGIPDTQYF.

The gene calls are TRBV7-9 and TRBJ2-2; D gene unclear. The CDR3 extends over 12 amino acids. The V and J ends lost 4 bases and 4 bases respectively, with 4 bases between them. Germline CDR1 reads SEHNR; CDR2 reads FQNEAQ (reference sequence). CDR3 DNA: TGTGCCAGCAGCTCTTTCACCGGGGAGCTGTTTTTT. It codes for CASSSFTGELFF.

The gene calls are TRBV6-5 and TRBJ1-1, with D tentatively TRBD1 (6 bases). Germline CDR1 is MNHEY and CDR2 is SVGAGI. Trimming stripped 6 bases from V and 2 bases from J, with 16 bases between. The CDR3 extends over 15 amino acids. CDR3 residues: CASRDRGGINTEAFF. The DNA for the CDR3 is TGTGCCAGCAGGGATCGTGGGGGCATAAACACTGAAGCTTTCTTT.

This clone was found once. This chain links TRBV7-2 with TRBJ2-1; 7 nucleotides line up with TRBD1. The CDR3 has 14 amino acids. V shed 7 bases and J 4 bases; nucleotides not matched to a gene: 7. Germline V gene data show CDR1 as SGHTA and CDR2 as FQGNSA. CDR3 bases: TGTGCCAGCATCGACCGGGACAGATACAATGAGCAGTTCTTC. Protein: CASIDRDRYNEQFF.

The rearrangement joins TRBV29-1 to TRBJ1-2, with 8 positions matching TRBD1. J gave up 7 bases and V 5 bases, and 6 bases lay outside the gene matches. CDR1 SQVTM and CDR2 ANQGSEA come from the germline V gene. This CDR3 has 12 residues. The CDR3 bases are TGCAGCGTTCACCAGGGGGCGCCTGGCTACACCTTC. Protein product: CSVHQGAPGYTF.

The chain recombines TRBV6-5 with TRBJ2-3; D ambiguous. CDR3 length equals 13 residues. CDR1 is MNHEY, CDR2 SVGAGI, per germline. Between the trimmed V and J ends, which lost 7 bases and 2 bases, there was a span of 10 bases. The CDR3 DNA reads TGTGCCAGCACGGTACTTAACACAGATACGCAGTATTTT. Protein sequence: CASTVLNTDTQYF.

V gene TRBV10-2 combines with J gene TRBJ2-3; possible D gene TRBD2, 7 bases. Trimming took off 3 bases at V and 0 bases at J, with 13 bases between the two ends. Germline V gives CDR1 WSHSY, CDR2 SAAADI. The CDR3 extends over 16 amino acids. CDR3 DNA: TGCGCCAGCAGTGACCCCGCGGGGGCAAGCACAGATACGCAGTATTTT. Its translation is CASSDPAGASTDTQYF.